These T cell receptor beta chains were read from a single sample in a study of CD8 T cells in Susac syndrome. TCRdb reanalysed the immunoSEQ multiplex PCR reads using MiXCR and keeps one entry per CDR3 protein. The table has about 190,000 distinct CDR3 sequences, approximately 95% seen once. The sequenced material came from CD8+ T cells from PBMCs. All receptors come from a human donor with Susac syndrome. Each CDR3 is given with its conserved first and last residue. D genes are given only for firm matches. Some rows have no size entry. The others give once, few or many, or a class for an expanded clone.

D gene	J gene	clone size	V gene	CDR3 protein	CDR3 DNA
-	TRBJ1-1	-	TRBV7-8	CASSLAWADQNTEAFF	TGTGCCAGCAGCTTAGCGTGGGCGGACCAGAACACTGAAGCTTTCTTT
-	TRBJ1-6	-	TRBV10-3	CAISGTEHSSPLHF	TGTGCCATCAGTGGGACCGAACACTCTTCACCCCTCCACTTT
TRBD1	TRBJ2-1	-	TRBV7-8	CASSLESRTGPYNEQFF	TGTGCCAGCAGCTTAGAGTCTCGGACAGGGCCCTACAATGAGCAGTTCTTC
TRBD1	TRBJ2-1	-	TRBV19	CASSIDRGAYNEQFF	TGTGCCAGTAGTATCGACAGGGGGGCCTACAATGAGCAGTTCTTC
TRBD2	TRBJ2-2	-	TRBV28	CASSFIERENTGELFF	TGTGCCAGCAGTTTTATTGAGCGGGAGAACACCGGGGAGCTGTTTTTT
-	TRBJ1-6	-	TRBV6-5	CASSRDLYNSPLHF	TGTGCCAGCAGCAGAGATCTCTATAATTCACCCCTCCACTTT
TRBD1	TRBJ1-1	-	TRBV5-6	CASSLEATGRGMNTEAFF	TGTGCCAGCAGCTTGGAGGCGACAGGGCGGGGGATGAACACTGAAGCTTTCTTT
TRBD1	TRBJ1-4	-	TRBV10-3	CAISATGATNEKLFF	TGTGCCATCAGTGCAACAGGGGCAACTAATGAAAAACTGTTTTTT
-	TRBJ1-1	-	TRBV12-3/TRBV12-4	CASDAGQRGTEAFF	TGTGCCAGCGATGCCGGACAGCGCGGCACTGAAGCTTTCTTT
-	TRBJ1-2	-	TRBV20-1	CSARDAKTYGYTF	TGCAGTGCTAGAGATGCGAAAACCTATGGCTACACCTTC
TRBD2	TRBJ2-1	-	TRBV9	CASSVVASGRAAGNEQFF	TGTGCCAGCAGCGTAGTGGCTAGCGGGAGGGCCGCGGGGAATGAGCAGTTCTTC
TRBD2	TRBJ2-3	-	TRBV11-2	CASSLGTSGRAVTSYTQYF	TGTGCCAGCAGCTTAGGCACTAGCGGGAGGGCCGTAACGAGTTATACGCAGTATTTT
-	TRBJ1-1	-	TRBV30	CAWSVVENTEAFF	TGTGCCTGGAGTGTAGTGGAGAACACTGAAGCTTTCTTT
TRBD1	TRBJ1-1	-	TRBV29-1	CSVYRGFEAFF	TGCAGCGTGTACAGGGGGTTTGAAGCTTTCTTT
TRBD2	TRBJ2-1	-	TRBV6-5	CASSYSTSGTYNEQFF	TGTGCCAGCAGTTACTCGACTAGCGGGACCTACAATGAGCAGTTCTTC
-	TRBJ2-2	-	TRBV9	CASSVASTDGELFF	TGTGCCAGCAGCGTAGCAAGTACGGACGGGGAGCTGTTTTTT
-	TRBJ2-7	-	TRBV20-1	CSAITYPLSSYEQYF	TGCAGTGCCATTACTTACCCCCTGAGCTCCTACGAGCAGTACTTC
-	TRBJ2-7	-	TRBV7-2	CASSHFSYEQYF	TGTGCCAGCAGCCACTTCTCCTACGAGCAGTACTTC
-	TRBJ2-3	-	TRBV20-1	CSARGGDTQYF	TGCAGTGCTAGAGGGGGCGATACGCAGTATTTT
-	TRBJ2-7	once	TRBV14	CASSQDSNRDEQYF	TGTGCCAGCAGCCAAGATTCAAACAGGGACGAGCAGTACTTC
TRBD1	TRBJ2-5	-	TRBV11-2	CASSLSPGQVEETQYF	TGTGCCAGCAGCTTATCGCCGGGACAGGTCGAAGAGACCCAGTACTTC
TRBD1	TRBJ1-1	-	TRBV30	CAWSGQGASEAFF	TGTGCCTGGAGTGGCCAGGGGGCTTCTGAAGCTTTCTTT
TRBD2	TRBJ2-7	-	TRBV3-1	CASSQEGSGTYEQYF	TGTGCCAGCAGCCAAGAAGGTAGCGGGACCTACGAGCAGTACTTC
-	TRBJ2-5	few	TRBV18	CASSPPGGVQETQYF	TGTGCCAGCTCACCACCAGGAGGGGTCCAAGAGACCCAGTACTTC
-	TRBJ1-2	-	TRBV9	CASSVNSGNYGYTF	TGTGCCAGCAGCGTAAATTCCGGCAACTATGGCTACACCTTC
-	TRBJ2-5	-	TRBV15	CATSRELWETQYF	TGTGCCACCAGCAGAGAATTATGGGAGACCCAGTACTTC
-	TRBJ2-1	-	TRBV20-1	CSAETRPEQFF	TGCAGTGCTGAAACACGGCCTGAGCAGTTCTTC
-	TRBJ1-2	-	TRBV7-8	CASSLLKVVSGYTF	TGTGCCAGCAGCTTATTGAAAGTTGTTTCTGGCTACACCTTC
TRBD1	TRBJ1-1	-	TRBV30	CAWSGGQGMNTEAFF	TGTGCCTGGAGTGGGGGACAGGGAATGAACACTGAAGCTTTCTTT
TRBD1	TRBJ2-7	-	TRBV13	CASSDRDRQYF	TGTGCCAGCAGCGACCGGGACAGGCAGTACTTC
-	TRBJ2-1	-	TRBV29-1	CSVGNLGTYNEQFF	TGCAGCGTTGGAAATCTCGGAACCTACAATGAGCAGTTCTTC